This T cell receptor (beta chain) was identified in a study of shared clonotypes between healthy human individuals. DNA at about 200 ng, around 30,000 T cell genomes, went into sorted-subset replicate PCRs. Sequencing was performed with immunoSEQ multiplex PCR; in TCRdb, only in-frame clones are kept and a portion is missing. The sample shows millions of clones, around nine tenths of them seen only once. Overall study results and limits: Some clonotypes were shared by all four sorted-subset donors, while others were not shared. The non-shared ones had lower generation probabilities than the shared ones.

Details on this clone: The antigen is not known.

The CDR3 is made up of 13 amino acids. V shed 6 bases and J shed 3 bases, with 9 bases lying between them. Per the germline V gene, CDR1 is SNHLY and CDR2 is FYNNEI. The source is a man aged 18 to 35 in good health. The sample was naive CD4+ T cells sorted from blood. Subset defined: CD45RA+ positively selected. V gene TRBV2 combines with J gene TRBJ1-5; no clear D. CDR3 DNA sequence: TGTGCCAGCAGGTTCATAAACAATCAGCCCCAGCATTTT. It specifies CASRFINNQPQHF. The complete variable domain, with remaining parts taken from reference TRBV2 and TRBJ1-5, reads EPEVTQTPSHQVTQMGQEVILRCVPISNHLYFYWYRQILGQKVEFLVSFYNNEISEKSEIFDDQFSVERPDGSNFTLKIRSTKLEDSAMYFCASRFINNQPQHFGDGTRLSIL.